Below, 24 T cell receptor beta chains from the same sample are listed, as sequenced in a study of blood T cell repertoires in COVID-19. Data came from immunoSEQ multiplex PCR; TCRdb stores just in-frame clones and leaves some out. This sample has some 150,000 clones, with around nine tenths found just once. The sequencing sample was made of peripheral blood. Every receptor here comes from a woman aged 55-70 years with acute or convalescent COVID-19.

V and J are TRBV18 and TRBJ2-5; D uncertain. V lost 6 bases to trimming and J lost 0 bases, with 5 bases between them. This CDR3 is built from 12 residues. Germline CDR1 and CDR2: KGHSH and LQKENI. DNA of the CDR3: TGTGCCAGCTCCCTGTACCAAGAGACCCAGTACTTC. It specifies CASSLYQETQYF.

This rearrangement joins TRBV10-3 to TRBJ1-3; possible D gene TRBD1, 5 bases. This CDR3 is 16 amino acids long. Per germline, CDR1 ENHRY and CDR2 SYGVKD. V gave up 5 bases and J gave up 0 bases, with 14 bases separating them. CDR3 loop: CAISSQGTHSGNTIYF. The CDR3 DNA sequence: TGTGCCATCAGTTCGCAAGGGACTCACTCTGGAAACACCATATATTTT.

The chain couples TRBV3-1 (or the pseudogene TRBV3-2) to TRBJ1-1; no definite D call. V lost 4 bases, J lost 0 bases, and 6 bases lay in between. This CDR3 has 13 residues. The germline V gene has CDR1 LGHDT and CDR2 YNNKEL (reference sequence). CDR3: CASSRRVNTEAFF. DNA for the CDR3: TGTGCCAGCAGCCGACGGGTGAACACTGAAGCTTTCTTT.

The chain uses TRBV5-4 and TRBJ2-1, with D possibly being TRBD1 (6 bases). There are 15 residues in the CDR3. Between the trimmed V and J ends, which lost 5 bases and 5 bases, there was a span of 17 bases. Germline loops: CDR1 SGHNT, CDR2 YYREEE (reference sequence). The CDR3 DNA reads TGTGCCAGCAGTTACGACAGGCCAAGTAACAATGAGCAGTTCTTC. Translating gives CASSYDRPSNNEQFF.

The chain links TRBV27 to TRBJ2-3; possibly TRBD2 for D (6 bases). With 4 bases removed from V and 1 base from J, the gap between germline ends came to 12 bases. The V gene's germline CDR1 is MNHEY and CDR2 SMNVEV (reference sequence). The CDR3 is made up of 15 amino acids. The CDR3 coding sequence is TGTGCCAGCAGTTGGGACTCTAGCGGCACAGATACGCAGTATTTT. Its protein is CASSWDSSGTDTQYF.

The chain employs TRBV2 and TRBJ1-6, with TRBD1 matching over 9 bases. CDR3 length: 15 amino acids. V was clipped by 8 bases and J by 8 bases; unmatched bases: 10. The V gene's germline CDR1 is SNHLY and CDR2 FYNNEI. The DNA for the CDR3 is TGTGCCAGCGGGGGGGGCGGACAGGGGTATTCACCCCTCCACTTT. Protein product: CASGGGGQGYSPLHF.

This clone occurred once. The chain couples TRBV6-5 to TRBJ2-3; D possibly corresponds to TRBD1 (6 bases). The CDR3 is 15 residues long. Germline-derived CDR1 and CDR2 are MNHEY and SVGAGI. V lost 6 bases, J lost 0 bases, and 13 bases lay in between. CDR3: CASSLQGPSTDTQYF. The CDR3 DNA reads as TGTGCCAGCAGCCTACAGGGACCTAGCACAGATACGCAGTATTTT.

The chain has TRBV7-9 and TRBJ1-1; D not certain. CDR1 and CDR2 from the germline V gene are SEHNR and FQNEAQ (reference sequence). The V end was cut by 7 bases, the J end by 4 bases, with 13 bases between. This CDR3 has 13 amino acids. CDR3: CASKDWRGTEAFF. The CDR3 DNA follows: TGTGCCAGCAAAGACTGGCGGGGCACTGAAGCTTTCTTT. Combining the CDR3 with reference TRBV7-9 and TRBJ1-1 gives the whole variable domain DTGVSQNPRHKITKRGQNVTFRCDPISEHNRLYWYRQTLGQGPEFLTYFQNEAQLEKSRLLSDRFSAERPKGSFSTLEIQRTEQGDSAMYLCASKDWRGTEAFFGQGTRLTVV.

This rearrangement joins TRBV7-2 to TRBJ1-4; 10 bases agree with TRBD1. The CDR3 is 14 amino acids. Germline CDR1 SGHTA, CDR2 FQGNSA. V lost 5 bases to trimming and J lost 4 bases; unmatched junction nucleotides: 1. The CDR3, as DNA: TGTGCCAGCAGCCGGGACAGGGGTAATGAAAAACTGTTTTTT. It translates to CASSRDRGNEKLFF.

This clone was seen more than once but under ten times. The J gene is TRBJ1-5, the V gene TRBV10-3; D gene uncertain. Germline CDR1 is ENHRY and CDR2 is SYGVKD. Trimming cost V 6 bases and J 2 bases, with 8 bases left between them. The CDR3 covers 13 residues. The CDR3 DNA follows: TGTGCCATCAGGGGCTTGGGCAATCAGCCCCAGCATTTT. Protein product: CAIRGLGNQPQHF.

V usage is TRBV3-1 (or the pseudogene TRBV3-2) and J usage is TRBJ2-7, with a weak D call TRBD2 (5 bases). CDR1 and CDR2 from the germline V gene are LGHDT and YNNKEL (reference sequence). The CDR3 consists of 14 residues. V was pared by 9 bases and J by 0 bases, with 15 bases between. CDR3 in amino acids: CAREAAVSSYEQYF. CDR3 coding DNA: TGTGCCAGGGAGGCAGCGGTTAGCTCCTACGAGCAGTACTTC.

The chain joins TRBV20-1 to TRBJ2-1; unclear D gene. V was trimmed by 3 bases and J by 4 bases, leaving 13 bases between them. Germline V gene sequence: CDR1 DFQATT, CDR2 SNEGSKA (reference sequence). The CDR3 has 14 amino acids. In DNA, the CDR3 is TGCAGTGCTAGTAAAAACCAGGCTTACAATGAGCAGTTCTTC. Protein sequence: CSASKNQAYNEQFF.

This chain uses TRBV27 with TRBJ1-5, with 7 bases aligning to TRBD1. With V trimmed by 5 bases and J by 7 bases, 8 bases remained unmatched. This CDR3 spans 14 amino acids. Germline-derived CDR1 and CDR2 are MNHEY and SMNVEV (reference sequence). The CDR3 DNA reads TGTGCCAGCAGTCCCGACAGGGTGCACCAGCCCCAGCATTTT. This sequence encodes CASSPDRVHQPQHF.

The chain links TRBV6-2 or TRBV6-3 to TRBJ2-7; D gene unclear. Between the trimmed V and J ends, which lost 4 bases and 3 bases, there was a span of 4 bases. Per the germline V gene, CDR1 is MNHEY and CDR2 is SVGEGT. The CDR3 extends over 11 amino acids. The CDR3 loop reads CASSSNYEQYF. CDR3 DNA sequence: TGTGCCAGCAGTTCCAACTACGAGCAGTACTTC.

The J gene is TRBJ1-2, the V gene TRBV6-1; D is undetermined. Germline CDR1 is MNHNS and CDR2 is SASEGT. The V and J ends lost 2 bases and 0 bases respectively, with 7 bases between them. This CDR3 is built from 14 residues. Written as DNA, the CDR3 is TGTGCCAGCAGTGAATTCGGGGCTAACTATGGCTACACCTTC. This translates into CASSEFGANYGYTF.

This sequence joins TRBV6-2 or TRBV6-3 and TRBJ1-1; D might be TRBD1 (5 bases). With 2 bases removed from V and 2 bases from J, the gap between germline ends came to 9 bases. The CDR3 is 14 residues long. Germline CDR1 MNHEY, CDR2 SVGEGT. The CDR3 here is CASSYRGPNTEAFF. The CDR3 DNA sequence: TGTGCCAGCAGTTACAGGGGCCCCAACACTGAAGCTTTCTTT.

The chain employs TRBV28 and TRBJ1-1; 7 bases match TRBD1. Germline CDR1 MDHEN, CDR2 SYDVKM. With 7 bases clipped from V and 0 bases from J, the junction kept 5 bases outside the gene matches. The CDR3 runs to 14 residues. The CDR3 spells CASTPGQMNTEAFF. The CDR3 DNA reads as TGTGCCAGCACCCCGGGACAGATGAACACTGAAGCTTTCTTT.

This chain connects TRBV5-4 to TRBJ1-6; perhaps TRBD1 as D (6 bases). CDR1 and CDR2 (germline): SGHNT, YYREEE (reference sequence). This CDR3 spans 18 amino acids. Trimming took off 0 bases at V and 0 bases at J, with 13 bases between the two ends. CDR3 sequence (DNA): TGTGCCAGCAGCTTGGGAGGGGCACAGGGCTCCTATAATTCACCCCTCCACTTT. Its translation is CASSLGGAQGSYNSPLHF.

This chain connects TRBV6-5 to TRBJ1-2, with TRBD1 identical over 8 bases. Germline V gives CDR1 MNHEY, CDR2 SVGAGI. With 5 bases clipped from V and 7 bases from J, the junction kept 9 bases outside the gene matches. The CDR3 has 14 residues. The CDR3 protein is CASSRQGTAGGYTF. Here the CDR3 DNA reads TGTGCCAGCAGTAGACAGGGGACAGCAGGTGGCTACACCTTC.

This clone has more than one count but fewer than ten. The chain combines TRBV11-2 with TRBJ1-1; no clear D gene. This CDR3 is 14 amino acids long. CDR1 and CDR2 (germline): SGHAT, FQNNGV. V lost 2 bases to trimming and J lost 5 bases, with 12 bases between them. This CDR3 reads CASSLRGLGTEAFF. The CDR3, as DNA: TGTGCCAGCAGCTTACGAGGGCTGGGGACTGAAGCTTTCTTT.

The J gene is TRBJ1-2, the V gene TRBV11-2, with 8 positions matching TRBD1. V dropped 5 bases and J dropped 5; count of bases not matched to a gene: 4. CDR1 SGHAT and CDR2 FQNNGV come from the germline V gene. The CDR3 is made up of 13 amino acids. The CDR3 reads CASSLGQEYGYTF. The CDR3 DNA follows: TGTGCCAGCAGCCTGGGACAGGAGTATGGCTACACCTTC.

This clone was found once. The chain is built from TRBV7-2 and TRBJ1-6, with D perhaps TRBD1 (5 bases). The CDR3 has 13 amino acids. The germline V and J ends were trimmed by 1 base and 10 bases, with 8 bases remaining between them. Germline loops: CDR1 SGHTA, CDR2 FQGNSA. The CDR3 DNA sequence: TGTGCCAGCAGCTTAGAGGAGGGGTCACCCCTCCACTTT. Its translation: CASSLEEGSPLHF. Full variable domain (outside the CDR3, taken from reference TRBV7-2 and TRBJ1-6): GAGVSQSPSNKVTEKGKDVELRCDPISGHTALYWYRQSLGQGLEFLIYFQGNSAPDKSGLPSDRFSAERTGGSVSTLTIQRTQQEDSAVYLCASSLEEGSPLHFGNGTRLTVT.

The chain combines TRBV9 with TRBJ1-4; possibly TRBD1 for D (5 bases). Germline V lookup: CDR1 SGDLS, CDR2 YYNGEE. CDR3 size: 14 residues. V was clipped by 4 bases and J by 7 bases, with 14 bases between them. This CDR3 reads CASSSQGQGEKLFF. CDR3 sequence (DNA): TGTGCCAGCAGCTCTCAGGGTCAAGGTGAAAAACTGTTTTTT.

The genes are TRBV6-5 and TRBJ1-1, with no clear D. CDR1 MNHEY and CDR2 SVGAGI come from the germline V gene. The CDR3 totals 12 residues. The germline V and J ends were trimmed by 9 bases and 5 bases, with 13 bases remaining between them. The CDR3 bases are TGTGCCAGTACTATAGGCTGGACTGAAGCTTTCTTT. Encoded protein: CASTIGWTEAFF.